One sample yielded the 14 T cell receptor beta chains listed below, sequenced in a study of T-cell memory formation after mild COVID-19. From the 5' RACE reads, TCRdb called clonotypes with MiXCR, one entry per CDR3 protein. Of approximately 500,000 distinct CDR3 sequences listed, nearly 25% are singletons. The sample consisted of PBMCs or a T cell subset sorted from them (not recorded which). All receptors come from an adult woman who had mild COVID-19 (a few samples of this study predate the infection). Cell type and time point are not known.

The chain combines TRBV5-1 with TRBJ2-7; TRBD2 is a possible D gene (6 bases). The length of the CDR3 is 15 residues. V lost 0 bases and J 0 bases, leaving 10 bases between the germline ends. Germline V CDR1 and CDR2: SGHRS, YFSETQ. The CDR3 nucleotides read TGCGCCAGCAGCTTGGTGGGGGAGGCCTCCTACGAGCAGTACTTC. It translates to CASSLVGEASYEQYF.

This chain connects TRBV12-3 or TRBV12-4 to TRBJ1-4; unclear D gene. The V and J ends lost 5 bases and 13 bases respectively, with 17 bases between them. CDR3 length equals 13 residues. CDR3 loop: CASSPLMGKGLFF. The CDR3 bases are TGTGCCAGCAGTCCGCTGATGGGGAAAGGACTGTTTTTT.

This clonotype was counted many times. CDR3 residues: CASSEVGRTGRTNIQYF. The CDR3, as DNA: TGTGCCAGCAGTGAAGTAGGAAGGACAGGGCGGACGAACATTCAGTACTTC. The V call is TRBV25-1, the J call TRBJ2-4, with 8 bases that match TRBD1. This CDR3 comprises 17 residues. The germline gives CDR1 MGHDK, CDR2 SYGVNS. V dropped 2 bases and J dropped 7; count of bases not matched to a gene: 13.

This clonotype was observed a handful of times. Its ends do not fully match the called genes, so a read error is possible. This rearrangement joins TRBV7-7 to TRBJ2-3; D may correspond to TRBD1 or TRBD2 (5 bases each). Germline CDR1 SSHAT, CDR2 FNYEAQ (reference sequence). The CDR3 has 15 residues. Here the CDR3 reads CASSLQFREPDTQYF. In nucleotides, the CDR3 is TGTGCTAGCAGCTTACAGTTCAGGGAGCCAGATACGCAGTATTTT.

This clonotype was counted between two and nine times. The chain is built from TRBV11-2 and TRBJ1-5; D remains unclear. The CDR3 extends over 15 amino acids. V was trimmed by 1 base and J by 3 bases, leaving 10 bases between them. Germline values: CDR1 SGHAT, CDR2 FQNNGV. The CDR3 reads CASSLGILHNQPQHF. The CDR3 DNA is TGTGCCAGCAGCTTAGGGATTCTCCACAATCAGCCCCAGCATTTT.

This clonotype was seen a handful of times. The rearrangement uses TRBV4-3 and TRBJ2-1; 12 positions agree with TRBD2. Trimming cost V 4 bases and J 5 bases; bases outside gene matches: 9. Per the germline V gene, CDR1 is LGHNA and CDR2 is YSLEER. The CDR3 covers 17 residues. CDR3 residues: CASSLMRTSGIHNEQFF. The CDR3 region has the DNA TGCGCCAGCAGCCTAATGAGGACTAGCGGGATCCACAATGAGCAGTTCTTC.

V and J are TRBV29-1 and TRBJ1-1; 9 bases line up with TRBD1. Germline values: CDR1 SQVTM, CDR2 ANQGSEA. V lost 4 bases to trimming and J lost 3 bases; unmatched junction nucleotides: 3. There are 13 residues in the CDR3. CDR3: CSVGQGVDTEAFF. CDR3 bases: TGCAGCGTTGGACAGGGGGTTGACACTGAAGCTTTCTTT.

This clonotype was found a few times. The J gene is TRBJ2-1, the V gene TRBV5-4; 9 bases match TRBD2. The germline CDR1 and CDR2 sequences are SGHNT and YYREEE (reference sequence). Germline trimming cut 3 bases from V and 6 bases from J; bases unmatched to any gene: 10. The CDR3 length is 16 residues. The CDR3 is CASSSTSGRGSNEQFF. For the CDR3, the DNA is TGTGCCAGCAGCTCCACTAGCGGGCGAGGGTCCAATGAGCAGTTCTTC. Together with reference TRBV5-4 and TRBJ2-1, the CDR3 gives the full variable domain: ETGVTQSPTHLIKTRGQQVTLRCSSQSGHNTVSWYQQALGQGPQFIFQYYREEENGRGNFPPRFSGLQFPNYSSELNVNALELDDSALYLCASSSTSGRGSNEQFFGPGTRLTVL.

V and J are TRBV2 and TRBJ2-5; 9 positions match TRBD2. CDR1 is SNHLY and CDR2 is FYNNEI in the germline V gene. The CDR3 spans 15 residues. V lost 2 bases and J lost 2; bases outside the gene matches: 3. CDR3 in amino acids: CASSERLAGQETQYF. The CDR3 nucleotides are TGTGCCAGCAGTGAAAGGCTAGCGGGGCAAGAGACCCAGTACTTC.

This chain connects TRBV12-5 to TRBJ2-7; a possible D gene is TRBD1 (6 bases). Trimming left V 6 bases short and J 3 bases short, with 21 bases between. CDR1 and CDR2 (germline): LGHNT, FRNRAP. This CDR3 region has 16 residues. The CDR3 here is CASGPTSGTHIYEQYF. Here the CDR3 DNA reads TGTGCTAGTGGCCCTACATCCGGGACACACATCTACGAGCAGTACTTC.

This clonotype was recorded a few times. This rearrangement joins TRBV7-8 to TRBJ2-7, with a possible D match to TRBD2 (5 bases). The germline V and J ends were trimmed by 3 bases and 6 bases, with 15 bases remaining between them. Germline lookup yields CDR1 SGHVS and CDR2 FQNEAQ. The CDR3 totals 14 residues. This CDR3 reads CASSLGEGGAEQYF. In DNA form, the CDR3 reads TGTGCCAGCAGCTTGGGAGAAGGAGGAGCCGAGCAGTACTTC.

This clonotype was counted a few times. The genes are TRBV7-9 and TRBJ2-1; unclear D gene. The CDR3 consists of 13 residues. V was cut by 1 base and J by 9 bases, with 10 bases left in between. Germline lookup yields CDR1 SEHNR and CDR2 FQNEAQ (reference sequence). The CDR3 DNA sequence: TGTGCCAGCAGCTTAGTTAGGGTCGGTGAGCAGTTCTTC. Translating gives CASSLVRVGEQFF.

There are a few counts of this clonotype. The chain couples TRBV12-3 or TRBV12-4 to TRBJ1-4, with D possibly TRBD1 on 5 matching bases. V lost 2 bases and J 8 bases, leaving 12 bases between the germline ends. The CDR3 loop spans 14 amino acids. CDR3 in amino acids: CASSLRDVPEKLFF. The CDR3 DNA is TGTGCCAGCAGTTTACGGGACGTACCAGAAAAACTGTTTTTT.

In its sample, this clonotype was seen a few times. The rearrangement links TRBV6-2 or TRBV6-3 to TRBJ1-2, with 11 bases matching TRBD1. Per the germline V gene, CDR1 is MNHEY and CDR2 is SVGEGT. The CDR3 has 18 residues. V gave up 0 bases and J gave up 3 bases; unmatched junction bases: 9. The CDR3 DNA sequence: TGTGCCAGCAGTTACTCGGGACAGGGGGACCCTGGGGACTATGGCTACACCTTC. Translating gives CASSYSGQGDPGDYGYTF.